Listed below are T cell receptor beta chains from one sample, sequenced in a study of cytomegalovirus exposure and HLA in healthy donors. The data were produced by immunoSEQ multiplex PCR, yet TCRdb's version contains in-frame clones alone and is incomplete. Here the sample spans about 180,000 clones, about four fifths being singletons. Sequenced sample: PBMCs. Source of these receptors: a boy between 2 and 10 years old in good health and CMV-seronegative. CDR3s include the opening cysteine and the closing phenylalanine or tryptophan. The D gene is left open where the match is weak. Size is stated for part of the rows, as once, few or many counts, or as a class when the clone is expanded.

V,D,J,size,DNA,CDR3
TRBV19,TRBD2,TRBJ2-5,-,TGTGCCAGTAGTAATCGAGCGGGGTTAGAGACCCAGTACTTC,CASSNRAGLETQYF
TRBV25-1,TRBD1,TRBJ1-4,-,TGTGCCAGCAGTGAGGACAGGGGGTCGGAAAAACTGTTTTTT,CASSEDRGSEKLFF
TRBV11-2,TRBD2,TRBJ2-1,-,TGTGCCAGCAGCGTCGGGACTAGCGGACTATACAATGAGCAGTTCTTC,CASSVGTSGLYNEQFF
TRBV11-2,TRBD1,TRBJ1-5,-,TGTGCCAGCAGCCCACAGGGGACTCAGCCCCAGCATTTT,CASSPQGTQPQHF
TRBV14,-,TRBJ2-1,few,TGTGCCAGCAGCCAACGTGGCACCTCCTACAATGAGCAGTTCTTC,CASSQRGTSYNEQFF
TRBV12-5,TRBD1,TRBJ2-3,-,TGTGCTAGTGGTTTGGTAGGGGGCGGTCGGGCAGATACGCAGTATTTT,CASGLVGGGRADTQYF
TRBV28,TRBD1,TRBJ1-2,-,TGTGCCAGCCAAGGACAGGGTCCGACTAACTATGGCTACACCTTC,CASQGQGPTNYGYTF
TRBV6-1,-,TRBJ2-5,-,TGTGCCAGCAGTGATACTAGGCTTGGGACCCAGTACTTC,CASSDTRLGTQYF
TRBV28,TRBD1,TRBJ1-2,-,TGTGCCAGCAGCCAGGGGGGTTACACCTTC,CASSQGGYTF
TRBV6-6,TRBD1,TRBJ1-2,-,TGTGCCAGCAGTTACTCGATCCGGACAGGGGGAAGCGGCTACACCTTC,CASSYSIRTGGSGYTF
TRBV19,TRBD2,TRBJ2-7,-,TGTGCCAGTAGTAGTCTAGCGGGAGTTTCCTACGAGCAGTACTTC,CASSSLAGVSYEQYF
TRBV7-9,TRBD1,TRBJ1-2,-,TGTGCCAGCAGCTTAGGGACAGGGAATCTCCTAATAGTTGGCTACACCTTC,CASSLGTGNLLIVGYTF
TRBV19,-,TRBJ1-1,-,TGTGCCAGTAGTATTACAGATAACTTTAACACTGAAGCTTTCTTT,CASSITDNFNTEAFF
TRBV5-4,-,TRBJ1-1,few,TGTGCCAGCAGCTTGGACTGGACTGAAGCTTTCTTT,CASSLDWTEAFF
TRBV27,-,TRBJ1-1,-,TGTGCCAGCACCCCCCAAGCAGGGGTGAACACTGAAGCTTTCTTT,CASTPQAGVNTEAFF
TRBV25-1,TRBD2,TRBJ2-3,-,TGTGCCAGCAGTGCCCGACTAGCGGGAGGGCCTAATACGCAGTATTTT,CASSARLAGGPNTQYF
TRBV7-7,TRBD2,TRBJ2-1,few,TGTGCCCTGGGCCTAGCGGGAGGAAGTGATGAGCAGTTCTTC,CALGLAGGSDEQFF
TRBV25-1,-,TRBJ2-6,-,TGTGCCAGCAGTGAATTAGGGAAGGGGACTGGGGCCAACGTCCTGACTTTC,CASSELGKGTGANVLTF
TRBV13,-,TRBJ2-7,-,TGTGCCAGCAGCTCCACAGATAACCGCGCTTACGAGCAGTACTTC,CASSSTDNRAYEQYF
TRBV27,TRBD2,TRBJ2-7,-,TGTGCCAGCAGTCCGGGGACTAGCGGGAGCAACGAGCAGTACTTC,CASSPGTSGSNEQYF
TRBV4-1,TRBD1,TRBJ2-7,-,TGCGCCAGCAGGCGGACAGGGGCCCACGAGCAGTACTTC,CASRRTGAHEQYF
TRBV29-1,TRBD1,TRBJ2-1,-,TGCAGCGTTGCTGGGGGACAGGGGGCAAACGAGCAGTTCTTC,CSVAGGQGANEQFF
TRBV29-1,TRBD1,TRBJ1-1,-,TGCAGCGTTGTGGGACAGGGACTTACTGAAGCTTTCTTT,CSVVGQGLTEAFF
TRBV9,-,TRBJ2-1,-,TGTGCCAGCAGCGAGAACGGCGGCGACAATGAGCAGTTCTTC,CASSENGGDNEQFF
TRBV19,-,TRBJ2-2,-,TGTGCCAGTAGTATAATGGCAGGGAACACCGGGGAGCTGTTTTTT,CASSIMAGNTGELFF
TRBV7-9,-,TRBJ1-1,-,TGTGCCAGCAGCTCAACTCAGGGGAGTCCGAACACTGAGGCTTTCTTT,CASSSTQGSPNTEAFF
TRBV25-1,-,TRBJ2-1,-,TGTGCCAGCACCGAGGACAAATCCTACAATGAGCAGTTCTTC,CASTEDKSYNEQFF
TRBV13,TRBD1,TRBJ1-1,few,TGTGCCAGCAGCTTAGGGGGGGACAGGTATGAAGCTTTCTTT,CASSLGGDRYEAFF
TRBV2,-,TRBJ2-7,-,TGTGCCAGCAGTGAAAGGACTTCAACGACCTCCCTAAACGAGCAGTACTTC,CASSERTSTTSLNEQYF